These 23 T cell receptor beta chains originate from one sample sequenced in a study of blood T cells in healthy people across ages. A second about 7 to 12 cycle PCR used barcoded and J-beta primers. TCRdb itself ran the 5' RACE reads through MiXCR, one entry per CDR3 protein. Of 600,000 to 650,000 distinct CDR3 sequences in the sample, around 54% are singletons; the top ten hold around 37%. The sequencing input was blood. The receptors stem from a man in his 60s in good health.

The CDR3 bases are TGTGCCAGCAGCTTAGCCGGGGAAGGCTATGGCTACACCTTC. This translates into CASSLAGEGYGYTF. The V gene is TRBV7-9, the J gene TRBJ1-2; D uncertain. Trimming cost V 0 bases and J 4 bases, with 9 bases left between them. Germline CDR1 is SEHNR and CDR2 is FQNEAQ (reference sequence). The length of the CDR3 is 14 residues.

This clonotype showed up just once. The chain is built from TRBV28 and TRBJ1-2, with D possibly TRBD1 on 6 matching bases. Trimming stripped 4 bases from V and 6 bases from J, with 21 bases between. This CDR3 contains 16 residues. In germline, CDR1 is MDHEN, CDR2 SYDVKM. The CDR3 is CASSSPGARGVHGYTF. The CDR3 bases are TGTGCCAGCAGTTCCCCTGGGGCAAGGGGGGTCCATGGCTACACCTTC.

The CDR3 reads CAISEGAEKLFF. The DNA of the CDR3 is TGTGCCATCAGTGAGGGTGCCGAAAAACTGTTTTTT. This sequence joins TRBV10-3 and TRBJ1-4; no reliable D call. Germline CDR1 is ENHRY and CDR2 is SYGVKD. Trimming removed 2 bases from V and 8 bases from J, with 6 bases in between. CDR3 size: 12 residues.

As for this clonotype: Its ends do not fully match the called genes, so a read error is possible. The V gene is TRBV15, the J gene TRBJ2-3; D remains ambiguous. This CDR3 comprises 14 residues. Germline V gene data show CDR1 as LNHNV and CDR2 as YYDKDF (reference sequence). CDR3 residues: CATSRGRAADTQYF. CDR3 coding DNA: TGTGCCACCAGCAGAGGTCGGGCAGCAGATACTCAGTATTTT.

The chain has TRBV6-6 and TRBJ1-2, with D possibly being TRBD1 (5 bases). The length of the CDR3 is 12 residues. Germline V gene data show CDR1 as MNHNY and CDR2 as SVGAGI (reference sequence). V dropped 4 bases and J dropped 5 bases, with 8 bases sitting between them. The DNA for the CDR3 is TGTGCCAGCAGTTGGGGGGAGTATGGCTACACCTTC. It codes for CASSWGEYGYTF.

V usage is TRBV6-6 and J usage is TRBJ2-5, with D unresolved. There are 16 residues in the CDR3. Germline V CDR1 and CDR2: MNHNY, SVGAGI (reference sequence). Trimming took off 2 bases at V and 1 base at J, with 14 bases between the two ends. DNA of the CDR3: TGTGCCAGCAGTTACAAGCTGGTGGACGCCCAAGAGACCCAGTACTTC. This encodes CASSYKLVDAQETQYF.

With respect to this clonotype: The junction and the germline gene differ at one end; a read error may be behind it. The rearrangement joins TRBV20-1 to TRBJ2-3; 7 nucleotides align to TRBD1. Germline V gene sequence: CDR1 DFQATT, CDR2 SNEGSKA (reference sequence). The CDR3 consists of 12 residues. The CDR3 region has the DNA TGCAGTGCTCCGATTCAGGGGGATATGCAGTATTTT. Translating gives CSAPIQGDMQYF.

J is TRBJ1-6 and V is TRBV20-1, with D unclear. The CDR3 length is 13 residues. V was shortened by 0 bases and J by 7 bases, with 7 bases between the two germline ends. CDR1 DFQATT and CDR2 SNEGSKA come from the germline V gene (reference sequence). The CDR3 is CSARDPTNSPLHF. DNA for the CDR3: TGCAGTGCTAGAGATCCGACCAATTCACCCCTCCACTTT.

This clonotype was seen a few times. V gene TRBV3-1 combines with J gene TRBJ2-1, with unresolved D. Trimming took 5 bases from V and 8 from J, leaving 7 bases between them. This CDR3 has 11 residues. CDR1 and CDR2 (germline): LGHDT, YNNKEL (reference sequence). CDR3 sequence: CASSLDDEQFF. The CDR3 nucleotides read TGTGCCAGCAGCTTAGACGATGAGCAGTTCTTC.

Turning to this clonotype: Possible read error: a much larger clone is one base away. The chain has TRBV29-1 and TRBJ2-5, with unresolved D. Germline V gene lookup returns CDR1 SQVTM and CDR2 ANQGSEA. The CDR3 consists of 11 residues. V was pared by 7 bases and J by 5 bases, with 11 bases between. The CDR3 loop reads CSGDRVETQYF. The CDR3 DNA reads as TGCAGCGGTGATAGGGTGGAGACCCAGTACTTC.

This chain joins TRBV20-1 and TRBJ2-5; D ambiguous. V gave up 1 base and J gave up 5 bases, with 14 bases separating them. The CDR3 has 14 amino acids. Germline V gene lookup returns CDR1 DFQATT and CDR2 SNEGSKA (reference sequence). CDR3 in amino acids: CSARVRALGETQYF. CDR3 coding DNA: TGCAGTGCTAGAGTCCGGGCCCTGGGGGAGACCCAGTACTTC.

This chain links TRBV20-1 with TRBJ2-3; tentative D call: TRBD2 (6 bases). The germline V and J ends were trimmed by 0 bases and 5 bases, with 9 bases remaining between them. The germline V gene encodes CDR1 DFQATT and CDR2 SNEGSKA (reference sequence). The CDR3 totals 13 residues. The CDR3 bases are TGCAGTGCTAGAGATGGGGGGAGAGATACGCAGTATTTT. Its protein is CSARDGGRDTQYF.

This clonotype was observed many times. This rearrangement joins TRBV7-2 to TRBJ1-1; the D gene is possibly TRBD1 (5 bases). Germline CDR1 reads SGHTA; CDR2 reads FQGNSA. The CDR3 totals 15 residues. V was shortened by 2 bases and J by 4 bases, with 14 bases between the two germline ends. The CDR3 loop is CASSLLPGGVTEAFF. DNA of the CDR3: TGTGCCAGCAGCTTACTCCCGGGGGGGGTCACTGAAGCTTTCTTT.

This clonotype was recorded a few times. The J gene is TRBJ2-5, the V gene TRBV12-3 or TRBV12-4; 13 bases are a match to TRBD2. The CDR3 length is 16 residues. Trimming cost V 0 bases and J 5 bases; bases outside gene matches: 3. The chain's CDR3 is CASSLAATSGGETQYF. The CDR3 DNA reads as TGTGCCAGCAGTTTAGCCGCGACTAGCGGGGGGGAGACCCAGTACTTC.

The chain combines TRBV20-1 with TRBJ2-7; 7 bases agree with TRBD1. Losses at the gene ends were 1 base for V and 4 bases for J; bases not matched to a gene: 10. The germline CDR1 and CDR2 sequences are DFQATT and SNEGSKA (reference sequence). The CDR3 is 15 residues long. CDR3 bases: TGCAGTGCTAGAGGGCGCCGACAGGGTTGGTACGAGCAGTACTTC. Translating it yields CSARGRRQGWYEQYF.

The V call is TRBV7-9, the J call TRBJ2-6; the D is unclear. This CDR3 has 15 residues. Between the trimmed V and J ends, which lost 5 bases and 4 bases, there was a span of 12 bases. Germline V gene sequence: CDR1 SEHNR, CDR2 FQNEAQ (reference sequence). Here the CDR3 DNA reads TGTGCCAGCAGCGACCAAGGATTGGGGGCCAACGTCCTGACTTTC. This gives the protein CASSDQGLGANVLTF.

The V gene is TRBV3-1, the J gene TRBJ2-5; the D is unclear. The V end lost 3 bases, the J end lost 4 bases, and 18 bases lay between the germline ends. Germline CDR1 and CDR2: LGHDT and YNNKEL (reference sequence). There are 16 residues in the CDR3. The CDR3 loop reads CASSQTPYGFGETQYF. The CDR3, as DNA: TGTGCCAGCAGCCAGACCCCGTATGGGTTTGGAGAGACCCAGTACTTC.

The J gene is TRBJ2-5, the V gene TRBV20-1, with no clear D. With the DNA end fitting TRBJ2-7 better, the J assignment may be wrong. Germline V gene sequence: CDR1 DFQATT, CDR2 SNEGSKA (reference sequence). The CDR3 is 14 amino acids. The CDR3 region is CSVKRWGTGDEQYF. In DNA, the CDR3 is TGCAGTGTCAAGAGGTGGGGTACCGGCGACGAGCAGTACTTC.

The chain couples TRBV4-1 to TRBJ2-7, with 7 bases that match TRBD2. Germline values: CDR1 MGHRA, CDR2 YSYEKL. The CDR3 loop spans 17 amino acids. The V segment lost 0 bases and the J segment 7 bases; nucleotides outside the gene matches: 15. CDR3 in amino acids: CASSQDLGRVGEWEQYF. DNA for the CDR3: TGCGCCAGCAGCCAAGATCTAGGGAGGGTAGGAGAGTGGGAGCAGTACTTC.

V gene TRBV7-9 combines with J gene TRBJ2-7; 9 bases map to TRBD2. V shed 0 bases and J 0 bases; nucleotides not matched to a gene: 9. Per the germline V gene, CDR1 is SEHNR and CDR2 is FQNEAQ (reference sequence). The CDR3 covers 18 residues. The chain's CDR3 is CASSLAWTSDLGSYEQYF. As DNA, the CDR3 is TGTGCCAGCAGCTTAGCTTGGACTAGCGACCTAGGCTCCTACGAGCAGTACTTC.

This sequence joins TRBV6-1 and TRBJ2-7, with a possible D match to TRBD2 (7 bases). This CDR3 is built from 12 residues. V dropped 3 bases and J dropped 12 bases, with 15 bases sitting between them. Looked up from germline, CDR1 is MNHNS and CDR2 is SASEGT. CDR3 DNA sequence: TGTGCCAGCAGTGACGGAGGGGGGGGTCCGTACTTC. Translated: CASSDGGGGPYF.

The rearrangement joins TRBV5-1 to TRBJ1-1, with D unclear. V was pared by 4 bases and J by 2 bases, with 9 bases between. Germline CDR1 is SGHRS and CDR2 is YFSETQ. The CDR3 runs to 13 residues. The CDR3: CASSPQVNTEAFF. The CDR3 coding sequence is TGCGCCAGCAGCCCCCAGGTTAACACTGAAGCTTTCTTT.

There are many counts of this clonotype. The V and J genes are TRBV5-1 and TRBJ2-3; D not resolved. The V and J ends lost 0 bases and 0 bases respectively, with 8 bases between them. This CDR3 is built from 15 residues. Looked up from germline, CDR1 is SGHRS and CDR2 is YFSETQ. The CDR3 DNA reads as TGCGCCAGCAGCTTGGACGGAACTAGCACAGATACGCAGTATTTT. It is translated as CASSLDGTSTDTQYF.